The 17 T cell receptor beta chains below all came from one sample that was sequenced in a study of T cells in Graves' hyperthyroidism and ophthalmopathy. There were TCR beta CDR3 regions amplified from RNA transcripts. First-round RT-PCR of the TCR CDR3 relied on the HTBI primer set. Each CDR3 protein is one row after TCRdb ran MiXCR on the multiplex PCR reads. The sample records 250,000 or so distinct CDR3 sequences, roughly 15% being singletons. Sequencing used blood. The receptors come from a woman aged 50 to 60 with Graves' hyperthyroidism that later progressed to Graves' ophthalmopathy.

This clonotype was seen at least ten times. V usage is TRBV7-2 and J usage is TRBJ2-3; 11 bases match TRBD2. This CDR3 spans 18 amino acids. J lost 2 bases, V lost 1 base, and 8 bases had no gene match. Germline loops: CDR1 SGHTA, CDR2 FQGNSA. This CDR3 is CASSLGRPSGRNTDTQYF. The CDR3 bases are TGTGCCAGCAGCTTAGGACGGCCTAGCGGGAGGAACACAGATACGCAGTATTTT. The entire variable domain, with the rest obtained from reference TRBV7-2 and TRBJ2-3, is as follows: GAGVSQSPSNKVTEKGKDVELRCDPISGHTALYWYRQSLGQGLEFLIYFQGNSAPDKSGLPSDRFSAERTGGSVSTLTIQRTQQEDSAVYLCASSLGRPSGRNTDTQYFGPGTRLTVL.

CDR3 sequence: CASSNRQGRGIGYTF. The DNA for the CDR3 is TGTGCCAGCAGTAACCGACAGGGGAGAGGTATAGGCTACACCTTC. J is TRBJ1-2 and V is TRBV2, with 8 bases fitting TRBD1. This CDR3 has 15 residues. Germline assignment: CDR1 SNHLY and CDR2 FYNNEI. Unmatched junction bases numbered 13, after V lost 5 bases and J lost 8 bases.

To note about this clonotype: Germline and junction disagree at one end, which may indicate a read error. The V and J genes are TRBV5-1 and TRBJ1-1; D call uncertain. This CDR3 has 13 amino acids. From germline, CDR1 is SGHRS and CDR2 YFSETQ. The CDR3 coding sequence is TGCGCCAGCAGCATCGGGTTGGCCCAGGTGGCTCTCTTT. Translating it yields CASSIGLAQVALF.

This chain joins TRBV7-9 and TRBJ2-6; D is undetermined. V was trimmed by 2 bases and J by 4 bases, leaving 3 bases between them. There are 13 residues in the CDR3. The V gene's germline CDR1 is SEHNR and CDR2 FQNEAQ (reference sequence). The CDR3, as DNA: TGTGCCAGCAGCTTAAAGGGGGCCAACGTCCTGACTTTC. Translating it yields CASSLKGANVLTF.

This clonotype was observed at least ten times. The rearrangement uses TRBV3-1 and TRBJ2-2; tentatively, D is TRBD1 (5 bases). V lost 3 bases, J lost 4 bases, and 12 bases lay in between. The CDR3 has 15 residues. Germline V CDR1 and CDR2: LGHDT, YNNKEL (reference sequence). The DNA for the CDR3 is TGTGCCAGCAGCCACCAGGGATATAGCACCGGGGAGCTGTTTTTT. This gives the protein CASSHQGYSTGELFF. Full variable domain (rest looked up from reference TRBV3-1 and TRBJ2-2): DTAVSQTPKYLVTQMGNDKSIKCEQNLGHDTMYWYKQDSKKFLKIMFSYNNKELIINETVPNRFSPKSPDKAHLNLHINSLELGDSAVYFCASSHQGYSTGELFFGEGSRLTVL.

The rearrangement links TRBV9 to TRBJ2-3; D is ambiguous. Germline V gene sequence: CDR1 SGDLS, CDR2 YYNGEE. V shed 0 bases and J shed 1 base, with 18 bases lying between them. The CDR3 is 18 residues long. The CDR3 nucleotides read TGTGCCAGCAGCGTAGCTCCGAGGAATCTCCCCGGCACAGATACGCAGTATTTT. Its translation is CASSVAPRNLPGTDTQYF.

This clonotype was recorded at least ten times. This rearrangement joins TRBV12-3 or TRBV12-4 to TRBJ1-3; D is undetermined. The CDR3 is made up of 14 amino acids. V was clipped by 1 base and J by 4 bases, with 8 bases between them. The CDR3 nucleotides are TGTGCCAGCAGTTTAGGGGCAGTCGGAAACACCATATATTTT. Translation gives CASSLGAVGNTIYF.

This clonotype was seen a few times. The chain carries TRBV5-5 and TRBJ2-3, with 11 bases that match TRBD2. V was clipped by 2 bases and J by 2 bases; unmatched bases: 7. Germline values: CDR1 SGHKS, CDR2 YYEKEE (reference sequence). This CDR3 has 17 residues. The CDR3 DNA reads TGTGCCAGCAGCTTTAGACTAGCGGGAAGAAACACAGATACGCAGTATTTT. This translates into CASSFRLAGRNTDTQYF.

The chain joins TRBV25-1 to TRBJ1-2, with D hard to call. CDR1 and CDR2 from the germline V gene are MGHDK and SYGVNS. The CDR3 has 13 amino acids. Deletions cut 2 bases from V and 6 bases from J, with 10 bases between. Written as DNA, the CDR3 is TGTGCCAGCAGTGAAGTAATGGGTGATGGCTACACCTTC. This encodes CASSEVMGDGYTF.

In its sample, this clonotype was seen many times. The chain employs TRBV12-3 or TRBV12-4 and TRBJ1-5, with a weak D call TRBD1 (5 bases). The CDR3 spans 15 residues. The V and J ends lost 5 bases and 5 bases respectively, with 16 bases between them. CDR3 amino acids: CASSLSQGLYQPQHF. The DNA of the CDR3 is TGTGCCAGCAGTCTAAGCCAGGGCTTGTATCAGCCCCAGCATTTT.

The sample holds many counts of this clonotype. V usage is TRBV5-1 and J usage is TRBJ2-7; D gene uncertain. This CDR3 comprises 16 residues. The V gene lost 0 bases and the J gene lost 0 bases, with 13 bases spanning the gap. The V gene's germline CDR1 is SGHRS and CDR2 YFSETQ. The CDR3 sequence: CASSLVVSKTSYEQYF. The CDR3 nucleotides read TGCGCCAGCAGCTTGGTTGTCAGTAAGACCTCCTACGAGCAGTACTTC.

CDR3 bases: TGTGCCAGCAGTGAATTGGGGGCTCTTGACTATGGCTACACCTTC. It encodes CASSELGALDYGYTF. The V call is TRBV25-1, the J call TRBJ1-2; D may be TRBD1 (6 bases). CDR1 MGHDK and CDR2 SYGVNS come from the germline V gene. The CDR3 is 15 amino acids. Trimming left V 1 base short and J 3 bases short, with 12 bases between.

This clonotype was seen many times. This rearrangement joins TRBV11-2 to TRBJ1-1, with D possibly being TRBD1 (6 bases). The germline V and J ends were trimmed by 5 bases and 3 bases, with 13 bases remaining between them. Germline V gene sequence: CDR1 SGHAT, CDR2 FQNNGV. The CDR3 loop spans 14 amino acids. In DNA form, the CDR3 reads TGTGCCAGCAGCCCTGGGGGGGGGCACACTGAAGCTTTCTTT. This gives the protein CASSPGGGHTEAFF.

To note about this clonotype: One base away lies a much larger clone, so this may be a sequencing read error. V gene TRBV2 combines with J gene TRBJ2-1; D uncertain. The J call may be wrong; the DNA end is better matched by TRBJ2-7. CDR1 SNHLY and CDR2 FYNNEI come from the germline V gene. This CDR3 has 13 residues. CDR3 amino acids: CASIAPNHNEQYF. The CDR3, as DNA: TGTGCCAGCATCGCCCCAAATCACAATGAGCAGTACTTC.

The J gene is TRBJ1-4, the V gene TRBV19, with 7 bases that match TRBD1. Germline CDR1 reads LNHDA; CDR2 reads SQIVND (reference sequence). Trimming removed 8 bases from V and 3 bases from J; junction bases left unmatched: 0. The CDR3 totals 12 residues. The CDR3 sequence: CASQGANEKLFF. The CDR3 bases are TGTGCCAGTCAGGGGGCTAATGAAAAACTGTTTTTT.

The gene calls are TRBV19 and TRBJ1-6; 8 positions match TRBD1. CDR1 LNHDA and CDR2 SQIVND come from the germline V gene (reference sequence). The ends lost 8 bases at V and 7 bases at J; junction bases unmatched: 4. The CDR3 sequence is 13 residues long. CDR3 in amino acids: CASPDRANSPLHF. In DNA, the CDR3 is TGTGCCAGTCCGGACAGGGCGAATTCACCCCTCCACTTT.

This clonotype was found many times. The chain employs TRBV5-1 and TRBJ1-5, with D uncertain. The CDR3 covers 17 residues. Germline values: CDR1 SGHRS, CDR2 YFSETQ. Trimming shortened V by 4 bases and J by 0 bases, and 17 bases separated the two germline ends. CDR3 region: CASSLTPRIYSNQPQHF. The CDR3 DNA reads TGCGCCAGCAGCCTCACCCCGAGGATCTATAGCAATCAGCCCCAGCATTTT.